A single count supports the clone carrying this T cell receptor (beta chain). Its antigen remains unidentified. These data belong to a study of blood T cells in healthy people across ages. Turning to the study itself: Per two T cells, about one barcoded beta molecule was captured through template switching.

Combining a sample-barcoded 5' primer with a J-beta primer mix, a second PCR ran for roughly 6 to 11 cycles. Each cDNA molecule carried a tag from a template-switch adaptor that contained 12 random nucleotides. TCRdb passed the 5' RACE reads through MiXCR, listing each CDR3 protein once. The repertoire holds fewer than 1 million distinct CDR3 sequences, with 40% to 50% as singletons. V was trimmed by 5 bases and J by 4 bases, leaving 11 bases between them. Germline V lookup: CDR1 SGHTA, CDR2 FQGTGA. This CDR3 has 13 amino acids. Study observations and caveats: In the absence of known donor CMV status, changes in expanded clonotypes were possibly confounded.

Input material: blood. The TCR comes from a man aged 60 to 69 in good health. The chain combines TRBV7-3 with TRBJ2-5; a weak D match, TRBD1 (5 bases). CDR3 region: CASSPRAAETQYF. The CDR3 bases are TGTGCCAGCAGCCCCAGGGCCGCAGAGACCCAGTACTTC.